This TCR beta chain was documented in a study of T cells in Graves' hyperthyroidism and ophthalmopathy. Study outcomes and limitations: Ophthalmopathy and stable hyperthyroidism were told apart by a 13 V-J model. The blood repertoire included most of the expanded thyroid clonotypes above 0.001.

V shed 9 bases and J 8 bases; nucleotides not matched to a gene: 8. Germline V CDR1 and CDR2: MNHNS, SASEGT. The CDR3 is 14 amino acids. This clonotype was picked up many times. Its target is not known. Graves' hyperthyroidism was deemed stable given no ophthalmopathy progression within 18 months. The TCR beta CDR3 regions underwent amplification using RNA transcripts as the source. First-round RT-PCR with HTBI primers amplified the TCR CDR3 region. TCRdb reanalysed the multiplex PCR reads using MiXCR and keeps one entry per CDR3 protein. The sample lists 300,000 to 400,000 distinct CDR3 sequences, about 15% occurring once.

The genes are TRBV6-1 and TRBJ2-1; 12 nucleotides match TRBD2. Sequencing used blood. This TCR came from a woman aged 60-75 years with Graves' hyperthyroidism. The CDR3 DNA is TGTGCCAGTACTCTAGCGGGAGGGCCATATGAGCAGTTCTTC. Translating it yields CASTLAGGPYEQFF.